This passage covers 27 T cell receptor beta chains from one sample sequenced in a study of blood T cells in healthy people across ages (dated by TCRdb to between 2014 and 2017). Libraries came from 5' RACE. TCRdb lists the instrument as Illumina HiSeq 2500. A second roughly 6 to 12 cycle PCR used a sample-barcoded 5' primer and a J-beta primer mix. Clones were called with MiXCR by TCRdb after fastp trimmed the public reads at Q25, and only in-frame beta chains were retained. Rows are unified per CDR3 protein, each entry keeping the most common DNA and genes. This sample gives over 300,000 distinct CDR3 sequences in total; about 49% of them show up just once. Under 65% of the sample comes from the top ten. Sample: blood. The source is a man aged 55-75 years in good health.

Regarding this clonotype: This may stem from a read error, because a much larger clone lies one nucleotide away. The V and J genes are TRBV7-9 and TRBJ2-7; weak D call: TRBD2 (6 bases). Germline assignment: CDR1 SEHNR and CDR2 FQNEAQ (reference sequence). Trimming cost V 5 bases and J 1 base, with 15 bases left between them. The CDR3 consists of 15 residues. This CDR3 reads CASSGNGRRSYEQYF. The CDR3 DNA reads as TGTGCCAGCAGCGGTAACGGGAGAAGATCCTACGAGCAGTACTTC.

This clonotype was found once. The rearrangement uses TRBV18 and TRBJ1-5; D unclear. Trimming took 2 bases from V and 5 from J, leaving 13 bases between them. The CDR3 covers 15 residues. Germline V lookup: CDR1 KGHSH, CDR2 LQKENI. CDR3 nucleotides: TGTGCCAGCTCACCAAGAGGGAGGGAAGATCAGCCCCAGCATTTT. It translates to CASSPRGREDQPQHF.

The genes are TRBV20-1 and TRBJ2-5; 8 nucleotides match TRBD1. The CDR3 totals 15 residues. The trim removed 6 bases at V and 2 bases at J, leaving 11 bases unmatched. From germline, CDR1 is DFQATT and CDR2 SNEGSKA (reference sequence). CDR3 coding DNA: TGCAGTGCCGCGACAGGGGCCCTTAGACAAGAGACCCAGTACTTC. This encodes CSAATGALRQETQYF.

This clonotype was seen only a few times. The V and J genes are TRBV20-1 and TRBJ2-7; TRBD2 aligns across 8 bases. The V segment lost 7 bases and the J segment 2 bases; nucleotides outside the gene matches: 10. The CDR3 consists of 14 residues. Germline V gene sequence: CDR1 DFQATT, CDR2 SNEGSKA (reference sequence). CDR3 DNA: TGCAGTGTTCGATCTGAGCGGGAGCCCTACGAGCAGTACTTC. Its protein product is CSVRSEREPYEQYF.

In its sample, this clonotype was seen a few times. This rearrangement joins TRBV4-2 to TRBJ2-2, with D uncertain. The CDR3 loop spans 14 amino acids. The V gene's germline CDR1 is LGHNA and CDR2 YNFKEQ. V was trimmed by 1 base and J by 5 bases, leaving 8 bases between them. The CDR3 here is CASSQAGQTGELFF. The CDR3 DNA reads as TGTGCCAGCAGCCAAGCCGGCCAGACCGGGGAGCTGTTTTTT.

The DNA for the CDR3 is TGCAGCGGTGATAAGGGCCCGCAAGAGACCCAGTACTTC. Residues: CSGDKGPQETQYF. The chain combines TRBV29-1 with TRBJ2-5, with D uncertain. The CDR3 covers 13 residues. Trimming removed 7 bases at V and 2 bases at J, with 14 bases between. CDR1 SQVTM and CDR2 ANQGSEA come from the germline V gene. The variable domain in full, completed from reference TRBV29-1 and TRBJ2-5, reads SAVISQKPSRDICQRGTSLTIQCQVDSQVTMMFWYRQQPGQSLTLIATANQGSEATYESGFVIDKFPISRPNLTFSTLTVSNMSPEDSSIYLCSGDKGPQETQYFGPGTRLLVL.

This sequence joins TRBV10-3 and TRBJ1-2; the D is unclear. V was pared by 0 bases and J by 4 bases, with 15 bases between. Germline CDR1 and CDR2: ENHRY and SYGVKD. This CDR3 is 16 amino acids long. The CDR3 region has the DNA TGTGCCATCAGTGAGTCAACCGGCACTTTTGGCTATGGCTACACCTTC. Encoded protein: CAISESTGTFGYGYTF.

This clonotype came up a few times. The J gene is TRBJ2-4, the V gene TRBV7-8; D is unclear. The CDR3 totals 14 residues. V gave up 1 base and J gave up 6 bases, with 10 bases separating them. Looked up from germline, CDR1 is SGHVS and CDR2 is FQNEAQ. The CDR3 region is CASSLGGFGNIQYF. The CDR3 nucleotides read TGTGCCAGCAGCTTAGGCGGTTTTGGAAACATTCAGTACTTC.

V gene TRBV13 combines with J gene TRBJ2-5; D is possibly TRBD1 (5 bases). This CDR3 region has 12 residues. Trimming removed 0 bases at V and 11 bases at J, with 10 bases between. Germline values: CDR1 PRHDT, CDR2 FYEKMQ (reference sequence). CDR3 bases: TGTGCCAGCAGCTTAGGACAGGACGAACAGTACTTC. It encodes CASSLGQDEQYF.

The J gene is TRBJ2-7, the V gene TRBV5-4; D is unresolved. Germline CDR1 reads SGHNT; CDR2 reads YYREEE (reference sequence). The CDR3 has 14 residues. V was cut by 6 bases and J by 1 base, with 14 bases left in between. DNA for the CDR3: TGTGCCAGCACTTCAGGTACAAGATCCTACGAGCAGTACTTC. It codes for CASTSGTRSYEQYF.

This clonotype was counted at least ten times. The chain uses TRBV28 and TRBJ2-3; 7 nucleotides align to TRBD1. The germline CDR1 and CDR2 sequences are MDHEN and SYDVKM. J lost 1 base, V lost 6 bases, and 7 bases had no gene match. This CDR3 is built from 15 residues. Here the CDR3 reads CASSLPGTGTDTQYF. The CDR3, as DNA: TGTGCCAGCAGCCTCCCCGGGACAGGCACAGATACGCAGTATTTT.

J is TRBJ2-1 and V is TRBV6-2 or TRBV6-3, with 12 bases lining up with TRBD2. The CDR3 runs to 16 residues. Germline V gives CDR1 MNHEY, CDR2 SVGEGT. The V gene end was trimmed by 0 bases and the J gene end by 6 bases; junction bases not matched to a gene: 3. Here the CDR3 DNA reads TGTGCCAGCAGTTACTCGACTAGCGGGGGCCTCAATGAGCAGTTCTTC. As protein: CASSYSTSGGLNEQFF.

V is TRBV19 and J is TRBJ1-2; the D gene is possibly TRBD1 (5 bases). The CDR3 covers 16 residues. Trimming shortened V by 0 bases and J by 7 bases, and 18 bases separated the two germline ends. Germline V gene lookup returns CDR1 LNHDA and CDR2 SQIVND (reference sequence). This chain's CDR3 is CASSIDRGSGSGGYTF. DNA for the CDR3: TGTGCCAGTAGTATAGACCGGGGCTCGGGAAGCGGTGGCTACACCTTC.

The chain links TRBV20-1 to TRBJ2-1; tentative D call: TRBD2 (5 bases). The CDR3 has 12 residues. Germline loops: CDR1 DFQATT, CDR2 SNEGSKA (reference sequence). CDR3 DNA sequence: TGCAATGCCCTACAAGGGAGCGGTGAGCAGTTCTTC. This sequence encodes CNALQGSGEQFF.

The chain carries TRBV24-1 and TRBJ1-2; D is uncertain. The ends were cut back, 7 bases at V and 3 bases at J, with 20 bases in the middle. The CDR3 is made up of 16 amino acids. Germline V CDR1 and CDR2: KGHDR, SFDVKD. Here the CDR3 reads CATRHPGGRLDYGYTF. As DNA, the CDR3 is TGTGCCACCAGACACCCGGGAGGCAGGCTCGACTATGGCTACACCTTC.

This chain uses TRBV4-3 with TRBJ2-5; TRBD2 aligns across 9 bases. Near its end, the DNA agrees better with TRBJ2-7, so the J call may be wrong. CDR1 is LGHNA and CDR2 is YSLEER in the germline V gene. CDR3 size: 15 residues. The chain's CDR3 is CASSQETSGLVEQYF. The CDR3 nucleotides are TGCGCCAGCAGCCAAGAGACTAGCGGCCTCGTCGAGCAGTACTTC.

Only a few counts were recorded for this clonotype. The genes are TRBV20-1 and TRBJ2-1; 12 nucleotides agree with TRBD2. The J call could be wrong; TRBJ2-7 is a better fit for the DNA end. This CDR3 is 19 amino acids long. The germline V gene encodes CDR1 DFQATT and CDR2 SNEGSKA (reference sequence). The CDR3 loop reads CSARGRGLAGGSSYNEQYF. The CDR3 DNA sequence: TGCAGTGCTAGAGGGAGGGGACTAGCGGGTGGAAGCTCCTACAATGAGCAGTACTTC.

The genes are TRBV20-1 and TRBJ1-1; TRBD1 is a possible D gene (5 bases). The V end lost 8 bases, the J end lost 1 base, and 14 bases lay between the germline ends. The CDR3 spans 13 residues. The germline CDR1 and CDR2 sequences are DFQATT and SNEGSKA (reference sequence). In DNA form, the CDR3 reads TGCAGTACTTCAGGGAACCCGAACACTGAAGCTTTCTTT. Residues: CSTSGNPNTEAFF.

The chain is built from TRBV7-2 and TRBJ2-6; D tentatively fits TRBD1 or TRBD2 (5 bases each). The V end lost 1 base, the J end lost 0 bases, and 13 bases lay between the germline ends. In germline, CDR1 is SGHTA, CDR2 FQGNSA. The CDR3 consists of 18 residues. In DNA, the CDR3 is TGTGCCAGCAGCTTAGTCCAGGGACGTAGCTCTGGGGCCAACGTCCTGACTTTC. This sequence encodes CASSLVQGRSSGANVLTF.

The genes are TRBV4-2 and TRBJ2-7, with 8 nucleotides matching TRBD2. The germline V gene encodes CDR1 LGHNA and CDR2 YNFKEQ. Trimming at V came to 4 bases and at J to 3 bases, leaving 20 bases not matched to a gene. This CDR3 has 19 residues. In DNA form, the CDR3 reads TGTGCCAGCAGCCGAGAGGGGGTAGCGGGACTGTCCCCTTACTACGAGCAGTACTTC. The encoded protein is CASSREGVAGLSPYYEQYF.

V is TRBV5-8 and J is TRBJ2-1; D ambiguous. V lost 2 bases and J 8 bases, leaving 5 bases between the germline ends. The CDR3 covers 11 residues. The germline CDR1 and CDR2 sequences are SGHTS and YDEGEE. The chain's CDR3 is CASSFTHEQFF. CDR3 DNA sequence: TGTGCCAGCAGCTTCACACATGAGCAGTTCTTC.

V usage is TRBV11-2 and J usage is TRBJ2-5, with D unresolved. The length of the CDR3 is 15 residues. Per the germline V gene, CDR1 is SGHAT and CDR2 is FQNNGV. V was cut by 0 bases and J by 0 bases, with 8 bases left in between. The CDR3 DNA reads as TGTGCCAGCAGCTTAGAGTTGATGAACCAAGAGACCCAGTACTTC. Translating it yields CASSLELMNQETQYF. Filled out from reference TRBV11-2 and TRBJ2-5, the complete variable domain reads EAGVAQSPRYKIIEKRQSVAFWCNPISGHATLYWYQQILGQGPKLLIQFQNNGVVDDSQLPKDRFSAERLKGVDSTLKIQPAKLEDSAVYLCASSLELMNQETQYFGPGTRLLVL.

The table lists this clonotype with a few counts. V and J are TRBV20-1 and TRBJ2-5; 15 bases are shared with TRBD2. V lost 6 bases and J lost 5; bases outside the gene matches: 13. The CDR3 length is 17 residues. CDR1 is DFQATT and CDR2 is SNEGSKA in the germline V gene (reference sequence). Here the CDR3 DNA reads TGCAGTGCGTCGGGACTAGCGGGAGGCACGGGAGTTGAGACCCAGTACTTC. It codes for CSASGLAGGTGVETQYF.

The chain employs TRBV20-1 and TRBJ2-7; 8 bases match TRBD2. J lost 10 bases, V lost 2 bases, and 13 bases had no gene match. The CDR3 length is 14 residues. Per the germline V gene, CDR1 is DFQATT and CDR2 is SNEGSKA (reference sequence). The CDR3 loop is CSARSTRRGVSQYF. Here the CDR3 DNA reads TGCAGTGCTAGATCTACAAGGCGGGGGGTGTCCCAGTACTTC.

This clonotype turned up a few times. CDR3 sequence: CASSRDTMNEQYF. Here the CDR3 DNA reads TGTGCCAGCAGCCGGGACACCATGAACGAGCAGTACTTC. The chain couples TRBV7-9 to TRBJ2-7, with D maybe TRBD1 (6 bases). The CDR3 length is 13 residues. V lost 5 bases, J lost 5 bases, and 13 bases lay in between. In germline, CDR1 is SEHNR, CDR2 FQNEAQ (reference sequence). The variable domain in full, completed from reference TRBV7-9 and TRBJ2-7, reads DTGVSQNPRHKITKRGQNVTFRCDPISEHNRLYWYRQTLGQGPEFLTYFQNEAQLEKSRLLSDRFSAERPKGSFSTLEIQRTEQGDSAMYLCASSRDTMNEQYFGPGTRLTVT.

In this sample, this clonotype turned up many times. J is TRBJ2-3 and V is TRBV9, with a weak D call TRBD2 (7 bases). Trimming took off 4 bases at V and 4 bases at J, with 16 bases between the two ends. Per the germline V gene, CDR1 is SGDLS and CDR2 is YYNGEE. CDR3 length: 15 residues. DNA for the CDR3: TGTGCCAGCAGCCCTCTGGGGGGGCGGTCAGATACGCAGTATTTT. It specifies CASSPLGGRSDTQYF.

This clonotype was observed at least ten times. CDR3 protein: CASSYSGKTQYF. The CDR3 DNA follows: TGTGCCAGCAGTTACTCGGGGAAGACCCAGTACTTC. The chain carries TRBV6-5 and TRBJ2-5; D call uncertain. V shed 0 bases and J shed 6 bases, with 5 bases lying between them. This CDR3 spans 12 amino acids. Germline CDR1 and CDR2: MNHEY and SVGAGI.